This T cell receptor beta chain was recorded in a study of T cell responses to AZD1222 COVID-19 vaccine (dated by TCRdb to 2020 to 2022). A note on the overall study: A total of 230 to 250 trial participants underwent TCR sequencing, of whom 207 had received two doses of AZD1222 and about 25 had received two doses of the MenACWY control vaccine. Trial participants were enrolled by age into 18-55, 56-69 and 70-plus year subgroups, with roughly 160, 29 and 62 TCR-sequenced participants respectively. The full study reports these points: CD4 TCRs associated with the vaccine covered the entire spike protein, and the dominant responses were in regions 160-218 and 743-854. After two AZD1222 doses, spike-specific TCR breadth and depth were significantly higher than at day 0 and than in MenACWY recipients. Most participants were white British and females outnumbered males, and the authors suggested that clonal diversity may have been underestimated. In the small 56-69-year group, the increase in depth fell short of significance, most likely because of low power. Because no samples from the day 14 peak response were available, repertoires could be characterized only after the peak T cell response. Conclusions about previously exposed vaccinees are limited because only six or seven AZD1222 recipients were SARS-CoV-2 seropositive at baseline. Reportedly, close to half of the unique spike-specific TCRs recognized epitopes lying outside the regions that are mutated in the B.1.351 and B.1.1.7 variants.

The CDR3 regions of human TCRbeta chains were analyzed by immunosequencing. The paper's processing steps were these. TCRs in the repertoires were matched against a reference library of SARS-CoV-2-specific TCRs that had been generated with the MIRA antigen-specificity platform. Breadth was defined as the fraction of unique TCRs that were SARS-CoV-2-associated, and depth was defined as the fraction of total T cells that were SARS-CoV-2-associated. Using the MIRA data, every spike-specific TCR was mapped to the spike region that the TCR reacted to and assigned to either a CD4 or a CD8 class. Log10-transformed breadth and depth values were compared by one-way ANOVA with Sidak's multiple comparisons tests. Here the immuneACCESS table is served through TCRdb, limited to in-frame sequences with V and J called. Missing clones are a known gap in these copies; in checked studies unresolved V genes cover under half, and the rest lacks a known reason. D and trimming come from the DNA, and the V and J calls and clone size come from that table. This sample has some 130,000 clones in its table, and over 85% of those were observed once. Clones ranked in the top ten supply approximately 6.9% of the sample.

Concerning this clone: What this receptor recognizes is not known. No clone much larger than this one lies a single base away; base qualities are absent.

The intended sense of this specimen's time point label: about 28 days (+/-7) after the second vaccine dose. AZD1222 recipients given second doses at about 4 weeks or at about 12 weeks were pooled, since spike-specific TCR depth and breadth were not found to differ between the two schedules. Samples from vaccinated people were obtained from the UK trials COV001 and COV002, which included a single-blind randomized controlled phase 2/3 trial of AZD1222 (ChAdOx1 nCoV-19) in healthy adults. For TCRbeta chain sequencing, PBMC samples from trial participants were taken at day 0 and at day 28 after the second dose. CDR1 and CDR2, looked up from the germline V gene, are SGHNT and YENEEA. From cysteine to phenylalanine, the CDR3 is 16 amino acids long. Only the CDR3 DNA stays, 48 bases, in frame from base 1. V loses 4 bases at its end and J loses 7 bases; junction bases beyond the gene matches: 9.

This clonotype was obtained from an adult who received the AZD1222 COVID-19 vaccine. This sample comprised peripheral blood, obtained 28 days after the second AZD1222 dose. The chain links TRBV11-3 with TRBJ2-1, with 11 bases aligning to TRBD2. In nucleotide form, the sequence is TGTGCCAGCAGCTCACATCCCGGGACTAGCGGTAATGAGCAGTTCTTC. Translated, this gives CASSSHPGTSGNEQFF.